The 10 T cell receptor beta chains below come from one sample, sequenced in a study of blood T cells in healthy people across ages. Sample-barcoded 5' priming and a J-beta primer mix drove a second PCR of 7 to 11 cycles. TCRdb redid the calling of the 5' RACE reads with MiXCR, one entry per CDR3 protein. This table has fewer than 800,000 distinct CDR3 sequences, less than 40% appearing once. Sequencing was carried out using blood. The source is a woman of 80 years or more in good health.

This clonotype was found a few times. The chain couples TRBV18 to TRBJ1-5, with D uncertain. CDR3 length equals 16 residues. CDR1 and CDR2 (germline): KGHSH, LQKENI. V was trimmed by 6 bases and J by 7 bases, leaving 22 bases between them. The CDR3 DNA reads TGTGCCAGCTCCCCCGTTGCCGGGGTCGGGAACCAGCCCCAGCATTTT. Translation gives CASSPVAGVGNQPQHF.

This clonotype came up many times. The chain carries TRBV11-2 and TRBJ2-5; TRBD2 matches at 13 bases. J lost 2 bases, V lost 5 bases, and 5 bases had no gene match. This CDR3 has 16 amino acids. Germline V CDR1 and CDR2: SGHAT, FQNNGV. CDR3 amino acids: CASSRGLAGVQETQYF. CDR3 DNA: TGTGCCAGCAGCAGAGGACTAGCGGGGGTTCAAGAGACCCAGTACTTC.

This clonotype came up a few times. This chain connects TRBV30 to TRBJ1-5; 10 bases agree with TRBD1. V shed 0 bases and J 5 bases; nucleotides not matched to a gene: 4. This CDR3 spans 15 amino acids. CDR1 is GTSNPN and CDR2 is SVGIG in the germline V gene (reference sequence). CDR3 coding DNA: TGTGCCTGGAGTGTCAGGACAGGGGGTGATCAGCCCCAGCATTTT. As protein: CAWSVRTGGDQPQHF. The entire variable domain, with the rest obtained from reference TRBV30 and TRBJ1-5, is as follows: SQTIHQWPATLVQPVGSPLSLECTVEGTSNPNLYWYRQAAGRGLQLLFYSVGIGQISSEVPQNLSASRPQDRQFILSSKKLLLSDSGFYLCAWSVRTGGDQPQHFGDGTRLSIL.

This clonotype was counted a single time. At one of its ends the junction is not consistent with the germline gene, which may arise from a read error. The chain links TRBV7-9 to TRBJ2-4; D uncertain. The J call is uncertain, as TRBJ2-5 better fits the DNA end. The CDR3 is 16 residues long. CDR1 and CDR2 (germline): SEHNR, FQNEAQ (reference sequence). The CDR3 DNA is TGTGCCAGTAGCTTAGTTGAGGTGGTAGGTTTGGAGACCCAGTACTTC. Its translation: CASSLVEVVGLETQYF.

This clonotype was counted at least ten times. This chain joins TRBV13 and TRBJ1-1; D gene ambiguous. The CDR3 extends over 14 amino acids. Between the trimmed V and J ends, which lost 5 bases and 0 bases, there was a span of 10 bases. Germline V gene lookup returns CDR1 PRHDT and CDR2 FYEKMQ (reference sequence). CDR3 amino acids: CASSRPVMNTEAFF. In DNA, the CDR3 is TGTGCCAGCAGCCGGCCGGTCATGAACACTGAAGCTTTCTTT.

The sample holds many counts of this clonotype. This chain joins TRBV20-1 and TRBJ2-7, with 7 bases lining up with TRBD1. Germline V gene lookup returns CDR1 DFQATT and CDR2 SNEGSKA (reference sequence). This CDR3 region has 12 residues. Trimming removed 6 bases from V and 2 bases from J; junction bases left unmatched: 4. The CDR3 sequence is CSAGTEPYEQYF. The CDR3 nucleotides are TGCAGTGCCGGGACAGAGCCCTACGAGCAGTACTTC.

The rearrangement uses TRBV6-5 and TRBJ2-7; tentatively, D is TRBD2 (5 bases). The germline V and J ends were trimmed by 5 bases and 2 bases, with 10 bases remaining between them. The CDR3 has 13 residues. The germline V gene has CDR1 MNHEY and CDR2 SVGAGI. The CDR3 nucleotides are TGTGCCAGCAGTCGCCCCGGGACCTACGAGCAGTACTTC. The encoded protein is CASSRPGTYEQYF.

The gene calls are TRBV5-1 and TRBJ2-5; 10 bases agree with TRBD2. Trimming took 2 bases from V and 5 from J; bases not matched to a gene: 9. This CDR3 region has 16 residues. Germline V gene data show CDR1 as SGHRS and CDR2 as YFSETQ. CDR3 sequence: CASSFIAGGPGETQYF. CDR3 in DNA: TGCGCCAGCAGCTTTATAGCGGGGGGCCCCGGGGAGACCCAGTACTTC.

This clonotype was seen more than once but under ten times. The gene calls are TRBV6-1 and TRBJ2-5, with 12 bases matching TRBD2. The CDR3 covers 16 residues. V dropped 5 bases and J dropped 9; count of bases not matched to a gene: 13. Per the germline V gene, CDR1 is MNHNS and CDR2 is SASEGT. The CDR3 sequence is CASSPLAGGPREAQYF. The DNA for the CDR3 is TGTGCCAGCAGTCCTCTAGCGGGGGGGCCCAGGGAGGCCCAGTACTTC.

On this clonotype: An end of the junction does not agree with germline; a read error may underlie this. This CDR3 reads CASGFTSGNQETQYF. As DNA, the CDR3 is TGCGCCAGCGGCTTTACCAGCGGGAACCAAGAGACCCAGTACTTC. The rearrangement links TRBV5-1 to TRBJ2-5; 7 bases fit TRBD2. The CDR3 runs to 15 residues. Germline V gene data show CDR1 as SGHRS and CDR2 as YFSETQ.